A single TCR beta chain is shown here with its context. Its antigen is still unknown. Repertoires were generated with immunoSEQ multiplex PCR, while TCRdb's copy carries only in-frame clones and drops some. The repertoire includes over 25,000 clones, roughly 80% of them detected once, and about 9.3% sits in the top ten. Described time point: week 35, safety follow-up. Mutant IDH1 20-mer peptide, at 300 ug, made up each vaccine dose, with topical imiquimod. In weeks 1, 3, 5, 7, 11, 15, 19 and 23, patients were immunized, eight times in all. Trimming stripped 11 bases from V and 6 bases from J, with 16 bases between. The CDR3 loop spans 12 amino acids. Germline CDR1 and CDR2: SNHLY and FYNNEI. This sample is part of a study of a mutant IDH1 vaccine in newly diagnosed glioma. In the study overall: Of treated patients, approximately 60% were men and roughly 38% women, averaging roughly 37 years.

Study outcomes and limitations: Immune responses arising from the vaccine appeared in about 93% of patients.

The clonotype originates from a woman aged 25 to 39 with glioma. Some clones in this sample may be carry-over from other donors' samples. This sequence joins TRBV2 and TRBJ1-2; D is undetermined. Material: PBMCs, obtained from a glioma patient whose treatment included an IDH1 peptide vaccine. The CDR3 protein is CASSRDYDGYTF. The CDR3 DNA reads TGTGCCTCCTCGCGGGATTACGATGGCTACACCTTC.